Reported below is one T cell receptor (beta chain). Other DNA sequences of this sample code for an identical CDR3. The record originates from a study of blood T cell repertoires in COVID-19. Overall study: PBMCs, B-cell-depleted T cells, or T cells provided the cDNA or gDNA that made up the material.

CDR1 and CDR2 from the germline V gene are SGHTA and FQGNSA. V lost 0 bases and J 2 bases, leaving 8 bases between the germline ends. The CDR3 totals 14 residues. As processed by the authors: Estimation of nucleated cell counts relied on the amplification of reference gene primers. The assay was immunoSEQ multiplex PCR, and TCRdb's table has in-frame clones only and misses some. The D gene and trimming were derived from the DNA, and the V and J assignments and clone size from that table. In the table there are roughly 350,000 clones, roughly 90% of which are singletons. The rearrangement joins TRBV7-2 to TRBJ2-7; a weak D match, TRBD2 (6 bases). The source is a woman aged 70-85 years with COVID-19, enrolled during active disease. Sequencing was carried out using peripheral blood. CDR3 coding DNA: TGTGCCAGCAGCTTAGCGGGGGGTACCTACGAGCAGTACTTC. Translating it yields CASSLAGGTYEQYF.